The sequence of this TCR beta chain was determined in a study of blood T cells in healthy people across ages. Study-level background: About one barcoded beta molecule per two T cells was captured by template switching.

Donors were systemically healthy Caucasian individuals from Russia aged roughly 6 to 100 years. The study's findings and limits: Diversity of TCR beta per million T cells declined in a roughly linear way with age. In these data, TCR beta diversity tracked strongly with naive T cell percentage.

This clonotype was found a few times. Its antigen is undetermined. A read error may produce the germline difference seen at one junction end. Primers used in a second PCR of about 7 to 12 cycles were a sample-barcoded 5' primer and a J-beta primer mix. TCRdb ran MiXCR on the 5' RACE reads and lists one entry per CDR3 protein. The profile covers roughly 680,000 distinct CDR3 sequences, with roughly 21% appearing a single time and roughly 3.9% taken by the ten largest. Germline V gives CDR1 MGHRA, CDR2 YSYEKL. The CDR3 totals 16 residues. This sequence was found in a man aged 65-85 years in good health. V gene TRBV4-1 combines with J gene TRBJ2-5; perhaps D is TRBD1 or TRBD2 (5 bases each). The source material was blood. The CDR3 DNA reads TGCGCCAGCAGCCAAGATGGGACGATAGTTGGAGAGACCCAGTACTTT. Its protein is CASSQDGTIVGETQYF.